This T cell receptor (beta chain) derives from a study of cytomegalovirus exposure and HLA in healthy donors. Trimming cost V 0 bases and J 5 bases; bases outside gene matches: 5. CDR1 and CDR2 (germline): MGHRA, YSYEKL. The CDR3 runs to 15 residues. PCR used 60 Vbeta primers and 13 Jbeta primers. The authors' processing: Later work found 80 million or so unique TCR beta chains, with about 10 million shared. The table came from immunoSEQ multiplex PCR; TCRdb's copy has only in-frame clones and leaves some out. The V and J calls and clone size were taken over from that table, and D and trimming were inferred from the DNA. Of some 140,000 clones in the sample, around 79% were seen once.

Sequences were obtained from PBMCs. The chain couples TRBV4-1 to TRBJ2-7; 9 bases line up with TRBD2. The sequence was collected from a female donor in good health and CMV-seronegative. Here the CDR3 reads CASSQELAGADEQYF. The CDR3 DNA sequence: TGCGCCAGCAGCCAAGAATTAGCGGGGGCTGACGAGCAGTACTTC.